The clone carrying this T cell receptor beta chain was observed a handful of times. Its antigen is unknown. Although they were nominally healthy when sampled, donors likely had unrecorded immune exposures. This entry comes from a study of cytomegalovirus exposure and HLA in healthy donors. It was with 60 Vbeta and 13 Jbeta primers that the PCR ran. The repertoire was sequenced with immunoSEQ multiplex PCR; TCRdb's copy has only in-frame clones and lacks some. The sample yields approximately 220,000 clones, 82% seen once. Germline assignment: CDR1 SQVTM and CDR2 ANQGSEA. The V and J ends lost 2 bases and 8 bases respectively, with 6 bases between them. The CDR3 contains 10 residues. General observations from the study: Productive rates of about 87% or about 30% were seen for most TCR beta V segments in an earlier analysis. A likely sequencing artifact accounted for one observed cluster of highly shared sequence variants.

The sequence derives from a man between 40 and 49 years old in good health and CMV-seropositive. Sequenced sample: PBMCs. This rearrangement joins TRBV29-1 to TRBJ1-1; D remains unclear. The CDR3 loop is CSVEHYEAFF. In DNA form, the CDR3 reads TGCAGCGTTGAACACTACGAAGCTTTCTTT.